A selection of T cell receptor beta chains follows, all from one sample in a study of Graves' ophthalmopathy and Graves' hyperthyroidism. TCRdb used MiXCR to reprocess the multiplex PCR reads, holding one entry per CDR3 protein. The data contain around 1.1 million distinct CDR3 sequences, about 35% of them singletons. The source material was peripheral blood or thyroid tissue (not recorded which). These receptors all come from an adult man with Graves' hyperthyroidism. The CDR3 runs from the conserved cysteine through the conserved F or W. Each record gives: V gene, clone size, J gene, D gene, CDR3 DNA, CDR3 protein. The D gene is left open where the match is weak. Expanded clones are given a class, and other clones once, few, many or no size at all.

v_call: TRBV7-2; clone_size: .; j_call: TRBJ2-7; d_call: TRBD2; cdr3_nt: TGTGCCAGCAGCGGCGGGGGGGCCAGCGAGCAGTACTTC; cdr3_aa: CASSGGGASEQYF
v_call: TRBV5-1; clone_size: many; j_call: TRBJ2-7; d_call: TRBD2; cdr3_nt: TGCGCCAGCAGCCCGGGACTAGCGGGAGTATACGAGCAGTACTTC; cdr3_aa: CASSPGLAGVYEQYF
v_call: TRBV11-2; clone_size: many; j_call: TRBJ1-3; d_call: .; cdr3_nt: TGTGCCAGCAGCTTAAACGGCGGTCTCTACTCTGGAAACACCATATATTTT; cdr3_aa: CASSLNGGLYSGNTIYF
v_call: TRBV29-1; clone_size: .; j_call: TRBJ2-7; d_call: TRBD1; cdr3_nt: TGCAGCGTTCGACCGGGACAGGGGGCTTACGAGCAGTACTTC; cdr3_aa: CSVRPGQGAYEQYF
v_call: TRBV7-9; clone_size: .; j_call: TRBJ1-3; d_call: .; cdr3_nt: TGTGCCATCCTCAGGGAATACGGAAACACCATATATTTT; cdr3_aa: CAILREYGNTIYF
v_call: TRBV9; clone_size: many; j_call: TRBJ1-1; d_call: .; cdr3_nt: TGTGCCAGCAGCGTATTCGGCCAGGGAGAAGCTTTCTTT; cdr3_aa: CASSVFGQGEAFF
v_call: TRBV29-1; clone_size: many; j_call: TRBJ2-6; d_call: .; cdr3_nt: TGCAGCGTTGCAATAACAGGGAGGCCGAGCTCTGGGGCCAACGTCCTGACTTTC; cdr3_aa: CSVAITGRPSSGANVLTF
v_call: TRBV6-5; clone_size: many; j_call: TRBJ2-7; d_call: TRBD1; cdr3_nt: TGTGCCAGCACCAGAACAGGGGGCAGGTACGAGCAGTACTTC; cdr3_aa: CASTRTGGRYEQYF
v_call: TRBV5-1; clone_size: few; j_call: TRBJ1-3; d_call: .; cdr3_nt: TGCGCCAGCAGCCCGGACGGCTCCTCTGGAAACACCATATATTTT; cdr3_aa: CASSPDGSSGNTIYF
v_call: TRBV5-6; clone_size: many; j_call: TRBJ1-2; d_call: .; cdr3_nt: TGTGCCAGCAGCTTGGAACTGGGTGGCTACACCTTC; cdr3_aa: CASSLELGGYTF
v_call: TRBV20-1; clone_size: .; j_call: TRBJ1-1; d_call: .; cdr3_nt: TGCAGTGCTGGGGAGAGGGGGACTGAAGCTTTCTTT; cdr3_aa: CSAGERGTEAFF
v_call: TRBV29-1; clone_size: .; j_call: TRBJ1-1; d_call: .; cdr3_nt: TGCAGCTCGATGACCGGGGGAAGCACTGAAGCTTTCTTT; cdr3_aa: CSSMTGGSTEAFF
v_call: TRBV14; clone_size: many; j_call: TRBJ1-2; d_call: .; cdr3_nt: TGTGCCAGCAGCCATGGGGGACCGGTGTTCACCTTC; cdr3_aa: CASSHGGPVFTF
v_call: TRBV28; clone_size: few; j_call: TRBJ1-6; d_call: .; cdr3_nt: TGTGCCAGCAGTTTCGAGGGGAACTATAATTCACCCCTCCACTTT; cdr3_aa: CASSFEGNYNSPLHF
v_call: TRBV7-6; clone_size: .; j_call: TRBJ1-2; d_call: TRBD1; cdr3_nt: TGTGCCAGCAGTCGGGTCAGGGGGCCTTCCTATGGCTACACCTTC; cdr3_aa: CASSRVRGPSYGYTF
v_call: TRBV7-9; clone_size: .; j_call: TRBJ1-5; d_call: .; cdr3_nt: TGTGCCAGCAGCCGATACGGGGGGTCCCAGCATTTT; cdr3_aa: CASSRYGGSQHF
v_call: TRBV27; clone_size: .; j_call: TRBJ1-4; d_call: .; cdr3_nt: TGTGCCAGCAGTTTAGCCCGAGCAACTAATGAAAAACTGTTTTTT; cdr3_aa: CASSLARATNEKLFF
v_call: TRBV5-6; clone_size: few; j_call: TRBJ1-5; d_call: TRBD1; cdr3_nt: TGTGCCAGCAGCTTGATGTATGGACAGGGGGTAAATCAGCCCCAGCATTTT; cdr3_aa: CASSLMYGQGVNQPQHF
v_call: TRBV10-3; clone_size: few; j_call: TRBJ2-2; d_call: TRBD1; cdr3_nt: TGTGCCATCAGGCAGGGGGCTAACACCGGGGAGCTGTTTTTT; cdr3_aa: CAIRQGANTGELFF
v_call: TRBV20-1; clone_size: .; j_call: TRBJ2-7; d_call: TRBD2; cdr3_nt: TGCAGTGCTAGTCTGGGACTAGCGGGCCTGGGGGAGCAGTACTTC; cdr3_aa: CSASLGLAGLGEQYF
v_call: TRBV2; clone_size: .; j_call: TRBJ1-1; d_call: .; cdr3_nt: TGTGCCAGCCCCCCCGGGAACACTGAAGCTTTCTTT; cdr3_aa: CASPPGNTEAFF
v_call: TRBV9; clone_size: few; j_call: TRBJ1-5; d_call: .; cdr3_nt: TGTGCCAGCAGCCCCTCACAGGGTAGTAATCAGCCCCAGCATTTT; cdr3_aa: CASSPSQGSNQPQHF
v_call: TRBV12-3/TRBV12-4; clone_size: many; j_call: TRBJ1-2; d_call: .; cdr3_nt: TGTGCCAGCAGTTACGCCTCGGGAGACGTCTACTTC; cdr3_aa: CASSYASGDVYF
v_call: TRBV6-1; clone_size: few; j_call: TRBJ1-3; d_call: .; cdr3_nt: TGTGCCAGTAACGAGGATTTTGGAAACACCATATATTTT; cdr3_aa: CASNEDFGNTIYF
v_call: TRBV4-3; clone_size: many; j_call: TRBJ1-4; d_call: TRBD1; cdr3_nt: TGCGCCAGCAGCCGGCAGGACAGGGGGAATGAAAAACTGTTTTTT; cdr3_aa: CASSRQDRGNEKLFF
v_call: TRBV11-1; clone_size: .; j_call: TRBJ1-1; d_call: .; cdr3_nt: TGTGCCAGCAGCCATCAGAGGCCTGAAGCTTTCTTT; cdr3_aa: CASSHQRPEAFF
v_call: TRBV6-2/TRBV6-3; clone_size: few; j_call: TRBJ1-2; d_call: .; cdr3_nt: TGTGCCAGCTCACCACGAACAGCAACTCTTAACTATGGCTACACCTTC; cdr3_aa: CASSPRTATLNYGYTF
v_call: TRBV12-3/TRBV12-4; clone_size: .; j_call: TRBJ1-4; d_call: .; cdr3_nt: TGTGCCAGCAGTTTTACGGGGGCGAGTGAAAAACTGTTTTTT; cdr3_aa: CASSFTGASEKLFF
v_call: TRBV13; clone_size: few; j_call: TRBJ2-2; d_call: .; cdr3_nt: TGTGCCAGCAGTTACAGTCCGCGGGGGAACACCGGGGAGCTGTTTTTT; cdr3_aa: CASSYSPRGNTGELFF
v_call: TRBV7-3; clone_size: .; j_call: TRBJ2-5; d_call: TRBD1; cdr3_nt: TGTGCCAGCAGTTTACTATTCTCGGACAGGGGGCCAACCCAGTACTTC; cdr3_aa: CASSLLFSDRGPTQYF
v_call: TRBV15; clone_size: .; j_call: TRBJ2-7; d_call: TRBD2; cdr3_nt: TGTGCCACCAGCAGAGATTCTCTGGCGGGAGCCTACGAGCAGTACTTC; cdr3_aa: CATSRDSLAGAYEQYF
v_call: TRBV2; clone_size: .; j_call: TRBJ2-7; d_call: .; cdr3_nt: TGTGCCAGCAGTGACTCCGGACTGTTGTCCTACGAGCAGTACTTC; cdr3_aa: CASSDSGLLSYEQYF
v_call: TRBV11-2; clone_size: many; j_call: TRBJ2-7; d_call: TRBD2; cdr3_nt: TGTGCCAGCAGCCTTTCCGGGACTACTTCCTACGAGCAGTACTTC; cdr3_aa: CASSLSGTTSYEQYF
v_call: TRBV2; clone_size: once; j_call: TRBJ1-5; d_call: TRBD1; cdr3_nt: TGTGCCAGCAGTGAAGCGCTCAGGGGGTCGTTAGGTATGCAGCATTTT; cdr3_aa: CASSEALRGSLGMQHF
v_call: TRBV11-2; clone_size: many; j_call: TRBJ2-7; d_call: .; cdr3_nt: TGCGCCAGCAGCCTTGGACTGGGCTCCTACGAGCAGTACTTC; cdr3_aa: CASSLGLGSYEQYF
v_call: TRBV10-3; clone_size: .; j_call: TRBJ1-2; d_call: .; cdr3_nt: TGTGCCATCAGTGAGGGGCAGGGGATCTACTATGGCTACGCCTTC; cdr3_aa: CAISEGQGIYYGYAF
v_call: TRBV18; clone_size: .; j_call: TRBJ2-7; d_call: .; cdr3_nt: TGTGCCAGCTCAGGTACAGGGTGGGAGCAGTACTTC; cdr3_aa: CASSGTGWEQYF
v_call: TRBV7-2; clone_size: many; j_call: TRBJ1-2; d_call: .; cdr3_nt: TGTGCCAGCAAGCAGACAGAGAACTATGGCTACACCTTC; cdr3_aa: CASKQTENYGYTF
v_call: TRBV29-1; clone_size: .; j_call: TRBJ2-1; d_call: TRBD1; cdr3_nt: TGCAGCGTTGGGACAGGCTCCTACAATGAGCAGTTCTTC; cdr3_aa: CSVGTGSYNEQFF
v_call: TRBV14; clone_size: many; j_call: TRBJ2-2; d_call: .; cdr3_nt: TGTGCCAGCAGCCTTCTAGGGGAGCTGTTTTTT; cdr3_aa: CASSLLGELFF
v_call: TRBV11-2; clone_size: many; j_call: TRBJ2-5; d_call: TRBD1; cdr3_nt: TGTGCCAGCAGCTTCGGGACAGCTCAAGAGACCCAGTACTTC; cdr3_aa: CASSFGTAQETQYF
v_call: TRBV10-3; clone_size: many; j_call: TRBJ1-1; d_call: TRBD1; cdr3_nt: TGTGCCGCAGCCGGACAGGGGGTCTCTGAAGCTTTCTTT; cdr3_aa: CAAAGQGVSEAFF
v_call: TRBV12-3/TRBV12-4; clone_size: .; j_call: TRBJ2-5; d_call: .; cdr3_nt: TGTGCAACCGAATCCCAGGGCGTGGAGACCCAGTACTTC; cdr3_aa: CATESQGVETQYF
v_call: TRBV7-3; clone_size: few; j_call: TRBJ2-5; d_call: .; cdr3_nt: TGTGCCAGCAGCTTAGGGAGTTCAGGGACCCAGTACTTC; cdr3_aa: CASSLGSSGTQYF
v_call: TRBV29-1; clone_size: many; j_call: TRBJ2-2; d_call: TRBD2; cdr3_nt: TGCAGCGTTGAGGTGGCGGGAGATAACACCGGGGAGCTGTTTTTT; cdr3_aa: CSVEVAGDNTGELFF
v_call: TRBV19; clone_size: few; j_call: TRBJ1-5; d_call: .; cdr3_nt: TGTGCCAGTAGTAGGGGGTTGGATCAGCCCCAGCATTTT; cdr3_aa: CASSRGLDQPQHF